Each of the 19 T cell receptor beta chains below was sequenced from the same sample in a study of OX40 agonist ivuxolimab in advanced cancers. Assay: immunoSEQ multiplex PCR; the TCRdb copy retains only in-frame clones and omits some. Here the sample spans tens of thousands of clones, around nine tenths being singletons. Specimen: CD4+ or CD8+ T cells sorted from blood, collected in a trial of the OX40 agonist ivuxolimab. All receptors derive from an adult with an advanced solid tumor such as melanoma, head and neck, liver or kidney cancer.

The rearrangement joins TRBV4-1 to TRBJ1-2; D perhaps matches TRBD1 (5 bases). The V and J ends lost 4 bases and 4 bases respectively, with 16 bases between them. This CDR3 is 15 amino acids long. Germline V gene sequence: CDR1 MGHRA, CDR2 YSYEKL. In DNA form, the CDR3 reads TGCGCCAGCAGCCCATGGGTAGGGGCAGTCTATGGCTACACCTTC. It specifies CASSPWVGAVYGYTF.

The chain combines TRBV5-5 with TRBJ1-2, with D maybe TRBD1 (6 bases). V lost 0 bases to trimming and J lost 3 bases, with 6 bases between them. Germline V gene data show CDR1 as SGHKS and CDR2 as YYEKEE (reference sequence). This CDR3 is 13 amino acids long. CDR3 DNA sequence: TGTGCCAGCAGCTTGGACAGGGACTATGGCTACACCTTC. This gives the protein CASSLDRDYGYTF.

The V call is TRBV28, the J call TRBJ2-7; maybe TRBD1 (6 bases). The CDR3 runs 14 residues. V was cut by 5 bases and J by 2 bases, with 13 bases left in between. The germline V gene encodes CDR1 MDHEN and CDR2 SYDVKM. The DNA for the CDR3 is TGTGCCAGCAGTGAGGTGGGGGCGCCCTACGAGCAGTACTTC. It translates to CASSEVGAPYEQYF.

The chain has TRBV7-6 and TRBJ1-1, with D possibly TRBD1 on 5 matching bases. V was clipped by 4 bases and J by 6 bases, with 12 bases between them. Germline CDR1 reads SGHVS; CDR2 reads FNYEAQ. CDR3 size: 13 residues. As DNA, the CDR3 is TGTGCCAGCAGCTCCTACCCGGGGGCTGAAGCTTTCTTT. Protein: CASSSYPGAEAFF.

This chain uses TRBV7-6 with TRBJ2-7, with 11 bases fitting TRBD1. Germline CDR1 reads SGHVS; CDR2 reads FNYEAQ. J was trimmed by 2 bases and V by 1 base; bases with no gene match: 4. The CDR3 extends over 16 amino acids. In nucleotides, the CDR3 is TGTGCCAGCAGCTTAGTATCGGACAGGGGGCCCTACGAGCAGTACTTC. Its translation: CASSLVSDRGPYEQYF.

The chain couples TRBV19 to TRBJ1-1; 8 nucleotides agree with TRBD1. CDR3 length: 14 amino acids. J lost 1 base, V lost 7 bases, and 5 bases had no gene match. CDR1 and CDR2 from the germline V gene are LNHDA and SQIVND (reference sequence). The CDR3 sequence is CASTRTGPNTEAFF. CDR3 bases: TGTGCCAGTACCCGGACAGGGCCGAACACTGAAGCTTTCTTT. The full variable domain, rest sourced from reference TRBV19 and TRBJ1-1, is DGGITQSPKYLFRKEGQNVTLSCEQNLNHDAMYWYRQDPGQGLRLIYYSQIVNDFQKGDIAEGYSVSREKKESFPLTVTSAQKNPTAFYLCASTRTGPNTEAFFGQGTRLTVV.

The chain combines TRBV5-4 with TRBJ2-3, with 10 bases that match TRBD2. J was trimmed by 6 bases and V by 4 bases; bases with no gene match: 8. The CDR3 runs to 15 residues. Germline V gene data show CDR1 as SGHNT and CDR2 as YYREEE (reference sequence). The CDR3 loop is CASSPSGSWADTQYF. CDR3 nucleotides: TGTGCCAGCAGCCCTAGCGGGAGTTGGGCGGATACGCAGTATTTT.

This chain joins TRBV6-1 and TRBJ2-1, with D possibly matching TRBD1 (5 bases). Per the germline V gene, CDR1 is MNHNS and CDR2 is SASEGT. The V end lost 4 bases, the J end lost 4 bases, and 8 bases lay between the germline ends. The CDR3 has 13 amino acids. CDR3 in amino acids: CASSVGQYNEQFF. CDR3 nucleotide sequence: TGTGCCAGCAGTGTGGGGCAGTACAATGAGCAGTTCTTC.

V gene TRBV28 combines with J gene TRBJ1-2; 10 nucleotides align to TRBD1. Germline lookup yields CDR1 MDHEN and CDR2 SYDVKM. The V and J ends lost 3 bases and 4 bases, in that order; junction bases with no gene match: 8. The CDR3 runs to 16 residues. This CDR3 reads CASSFRTGGFLYGYTF. CDR3 bases: TGTGCCAGCAGTTTTAGGACAGGGGGGTTTCTCTATGGCTACACCTTC.

This clone was observed a single time. The chain is built from TRBV6-1 and TRBJ2-7; D not resolved. This CDR3 region has 13 residues. Between the trimmed V and J ends, which lost 5 bases and 4 bases, there was a span of 12 bases. The germline gives CDR1 MNHNS, CDR2 SASEGT. The CDR3 sequence: CASSPRPVYEQYF. The CDR3 region has the DNA TGTGCCAGCAGTCCTAGACCCGTATACGAGCAGTACTTC.

This chain links TRBV7-8 with TRBJ2-7, with 8 bases identical to TRBD1. The CDR3 loop spans 16 amino acids. V trimming: 4 bases; J trimming: 6 bases; junction bases outside the gene matches: 14. CDR1 is SGHVS, CDR2 FQNEAQ, per germline. The CDR3 region is CASSYDRGAFQPEQYF. In nucleotides, the CDR3 is TGTGCCAGCAGCTACGACAGGGGCGCTTTTCAACCCGAGCAGTACTTC.

The chain employs TRBV7-9 and TRBJ2-3; TRBD1 aligns across 9 bases. The CDR3 loop spans 16 amino acids. V was clipped by 5 bases and J by 5 bases; unmatched bases: 11. The germline V gene has CDR1 SEHNR and CDR2 FQNEAQ (reference sequence). The CDR3 DNA reads as TGTGCCAGCAGCCCCACGTTAGGACAGGGGCGAGATACGCAGTATTTT. Its protein product is CASSPTLGQGRDTQYF.

CDR3 DNA: TGCAGCGTTGACCGACAGGGTGGCTACGAGCAGTACTTC. This codes for CSVDRQGGYEQYF. The gene calls are TRBV29-1 and TRBJ2-7; 7 nucleotides agree with TRBD1. The germline CDR1 and CDR2 sequences are SQVTM and ANQGSEA. The J segment lost 3 bases and the V segment lost 3 bases, leaving 5 bases of the junction unmatched. The CDR3 is 13 residues long.

This chain joins TRBV7-6 and TRBJ2-2; 10 bases are shared with TRBD2. Germline-derived CDR1 and CDR2 are SGHVS and FNYEAQ. The CDR3 length is 18 residues. The V and J ends lost 2 bases and 0 bases, in that order; junction bases with no gene match: 6. The CDR3 sequence: CASSLSSGSSANTGELFF. CDR3 bases: TGTGCCAGCAGCTTATCTAGCGGGAGCTCCGCGAACACCGGGGAGCTGTTTTTT.

The rearrangement links TRBV2 to TRBJ2-7; 8 nucleotides line up with TRBD2. Germline CDR1 and CDR2: SNHLY and FYNNEI. Trimming cost V 5 bases and J 6 bases; bases outside gene matches: 6. CDR3 size: 13 residues. The CDR3 DNA sequence: TGTGCCAGCAGTCCTGGGCGGGGGGCCGAGCAGTACTTC. Encoded protein: CASSPGRGAEQYF.

The gene calls are TRBV11-3 and TRBJ2-3, with 8 bases fitting TRBD2. The CDR3 is 15 residues long. V shed 5 bases, J shed 1 base, and the junction held 5 bases outside the gene matches. CDR1 and CDR2 from the germline V gene are SGHNT and YENEEA. CDR3 sequence (DNA): TGTGCCAGCAGCCCAAGACTAGCGCGCACAGATACGCAGTATTTT. It specifies CASSPRLARTDTQYF.

The V call is TRBV27, the J call TRBJ2-2; 12 positions match TRBD2. The length of the CDR3 is 19 residues. Trimming removed 4 bases from V and 7 bases from J; junction bases left unmatched: 16. Germline V gives CDR1 MNHEY, CDR2 SMNVEV (reference sequence). CDR3: CASSSPWASGRAWDGELFF. DNA of the CDR3: TGTGCCAGCAGTTCTCCCTGGGCTAGCGGGAGGGCCTGGGACGGGGAGCTGTTTTTT.

This clone showed up just a few times. The chain employs TRBV11-2 and TRBJ2-5; D might be TRBD2 (6 bases). Germline CDR1 reads SGHAT; CDR2 reads FQNNGV. The germline V and J ends were trimmed by 2 bases and 5 bases, with 21 bases remaining between them. The CDR3 loop spans 17 amino acids. The CDR3 nucleotides read TGTGCCAGCAGCTTATTCCCTCCTAGCGCAGAGGGGGAGACCCAGTACTTC. The encoded protein is CASSLFPPSAEGETQYF.

This rearrangement joins TRBV5-6 to TRBJ1-2, with 8 bases aligning to TRBD1. CDR3 length equals 15 residues. CDR1 and CDR2 from the germline V gene are SGHDT and YYEEEE. The V segment lost 1 base and the J segment 6 bases; nucleotides outside the gene matches: 8. DNA of the CDR3: TGTGCCAGCAGCTTGATGGCAGGGGGCCCCGATGGCTACACCTTC. This encodes CASSLMAGGPDGYTF.